This TCR beta chain was profiled in a study of CD8 T cells in ankylosing spondylitis. The CDR3 contains 13 residues. V was clipped by 3 bases and J by 2 bases, with 8 bases between them. Germline V lookup: CDR1 SGHAT, CDR2 FQNNGV. TCRdb fed the 5' RACE reads into MiXCR, producing one record per CDR3 protein. The sample contains roughly 130,000 distinct CDR3 sequences, around 15% of which appear only once. V is TRBV11-2 and J is TRBJ2-7; TRBD1 is a possible D gene (6 bases). The specimen sequenced was blood, either unsorted or a sorted T cell fraction (not recorded which). The TCR originated in a female donor with ankylosing spondylitis or in good health (not recorded which). CDR3 DNA: TGTGCCAGCAGCTTCAGGGGTCCCTACGAGCAGTACTTC. This gives the protein CASSFRGPYEQYF. The entire variable domain, with the rest obtained from reference TRBV11-2 and TRBJ2-7, is as follows: EAGVAQSPRYKIIEKRQSVAFWCNPISGHATLYWYQQILGQGPKLLIQFQNNGVVDDSQLPKDRFSAERLKGVDSTLKIQPAKLEDSAVYLCASSFRGPYEQYFGPGTRLTVT.